The rows below give T cell receptor beta chains drawn from one sample of a study of radiotherapy plus CTLA-4 blockade in lung cancer. Only in-frame clones appear in the TCRdb table, and some are missing; sequencing was by immunoSEQ multiplex PCR. Among roughly 66,000 clones listed, about four fifths were seen once. The specimen was peripheral blood, collected from a patient treated with radiotherapy plus ipilimumab. The source is a human donor with non-small cell lung cancer who had a partial response to radiotherapy plus ipilimumab. Each CDR3 is given with its conserved first and last residue. The order of the fields is V gene, J gene, CDR3 protein.

V gene: TRBV30; J gene: TRBJ2-7; CDR3 protein: CAWSELGRLAGVYGNEQYF
V gene: TRBV27; J gene: TRBJ1-5; CDR3 protein: CASSLGGAGVVGNQPQHF
V gene: TRBV5-1; J gene: TRBJ2-5; CDR3 protein: CASSLVGSIQETQYF
V gene: TRBV7-2; J gene: TRBJ1-4; CDR3 protein: CASSVRDRSEKLFF
V gene: TRBV6-1; J gene: TRBJ2-5; CDR3 protein: CASAGTGRETQYF
V gene: TRBV2; J gene: TRBJ2-3; CDR3 protein: CASLFEREVKDTQYF
V gene: TRBV6-6; J gene: TRBJ2-5; CDR3 protein: CASRPTTGGRETQYF
V gene: TRBV7-9; J gene: TRBJ2-7; CDR3 protein: CASSSRQDSYEQYF
V gene: TRBV2; J gene: TRBJ2-4; CDR3 protein: CASTLRHGGDIQYF
V gene: TRBV2; J gene: TRBJ2-1; CDR3 protein: CASSGAGLHAGVMSEQFF
V gene: TRBV2; J gene: TRBJ2-5; CDR3 protein: CASTRSGGVETQYF
V gene: TRBV2; J gene: TRBJ2-3; CDR3 protein: CASSQRGRLEFSTDTQYF
V gene: TRBV5-4; J gene: TRBJ2-1; CDR3 protein: CASSSPGLAGDEQFF